These 24 T cell receptor beta chains were sequenced from one sample in a study of blood T cell repertoires in COVID-19 (dated by TCRdb to about 2020). Library construction relied on the immunoSEQ multiplex PCR assay. TCRdb stores this immuneACCESS table with in-frame sequences only. Part of the clones is absent; in the studies checked, under half of the shortfall reflects unresolved V genes, and no reason is known for the rest. This sample holds about 43,000 clones; 85% to 90% were observed only once. Approximately 5.1% of the sample comes from the top ten. The material sequenced was peripheral blood. The receptors come from a human donor in a cohort sampled during active COVID-19.

This sequence joins TRBV6-2 or TRBV6-3 and TRBJ2-7; D is unresolved. The CDR3 has 15 amino acids. Trimming left V 0 bases short and J 0 bases short, with 9 bases between. From germline, CDR1 is MNHEY and CDR2 SVGEGT. This CDR3 reads CASSYSRKSSYEQYF. DNA for the CDR3: TGTGCCAGCAGTTACTCAAGAAAGAGCTCCTACGAGCAGTACTTC.

This rearrangement joins TRBV5-4 to TRBJ2-5; the match to TRBD2 covers 14 bases. The CDR3 runs 15 residues. The J segment lost 4 bases and the V segment lost 4 bases, leaving 3 bases of the junction unmatched. Germline CDR1 and CDR2: SGHNT and YYREEE (reference sequence). The CDR3 DNA reads TGTGCCAGCAGCCAAGGGACTAGCGGGAGAGAGACCCAGTACTTC. This translates into CASSQGTSGRETQYF.

The CDR3 spells CASSEKPSGRALDTQYF. In nucleotides, the CDR3 is TGTGCCAGCAGTGAAAAGCCTAGCGGGAGGGCCTTAGATACGCAGTATTTT. V gene TRBV2 combines with J gene TRBJ2-3, with TRBD2 matching over 12 bases. Germline loops: CDR1 SNHLY, CDR2 FYNNEI. V shed 2 bases and J 5 bases; nucleotides not matched to a gene: 8. The CDR3 contains 17 residues.

The rearrangement uses TRBV10-2 and TRBJ2-7; 10 bases line up with TRBD1. Trimming took 5 bases from V and 2 from J; bases not matched to a gene: 3. CDR1 and CDR2 from the germline V gene are WSHSY and SAAADI. CDR3 length equals 14 residues. CDR3: CASSSGTGAYEQYF. The CDR3 bases are TGCGCCAGCAGTTCAGGGACAGGGGCCTACGAGCAGTACTTC.

The genes are TRBV7-9 and TRBJ2-7; D perhaps matches TRBD1 (5 bases). V was trimmed by 2 bases and J by 5 bases, leaving 7 bases between them. Germline values: CDR1 SEHNR, CDR2 FQNEAQ (reference sequence). This CDR3 is 12 amino acids long. The CDR3 loop is CASSLRQNEQYF. The CDR3, as DNA: TGTGCCAGCAGCTTACGACAGAACGAGCAGTACTTC.

This clone was seen a handful of times. This chain links TRBV19 with TRBJ1-6; D is unclear. V lost 9 bases and J 9 bases, leaving 6 bases between the germline ends. This CDR3 comprises 10 residues. Germline loops: CDR1 LNHDA, CDR2 SQIVND (reference sequence). The CDR3 spells CARSISPLHF. The CDR3 region has the DNA TGTGCCAGAAGCATTTCACCCCTCCACTTT.

The genes are TRBV4-3 and TRBJ2-1, with 9 nucleotides matching TRBD2. V was pared by 4 bases and J by 0 bases, with 4 bases of the junction left unmatched. This CDR3 comprises 16 residues. Germline assignment: CDR1 LGHNA and CDR2 YSLEER. The CDR3 is CASSLFSGSSYNEQFF. The CDR3 DNA reads TGCGCCAGCAGCCTCTTTAGCGGGAGCTCCTACAATGAGCAGTTCTTC.

In nucleotides, the CDR3 is TGTGCCAGCAGTGAACATCCCCATACGACAGCTTGGCATTTT. As protein: CASSEHPHTTAWHF. The chain uses TRBV6-1 and TRBJ1-5; a weak D match, TRBD1 (5 bases). The CDR3 spans 14 residues. Trimming left V 2 bases short and J 15 bases short, with 20 bases between. Germline V gene lookup returns CDR1 MNHNS and CDR2 SASEGT.

V and J are TRBV28 and TRBJ2-5; 11 nucleotides agree with TRBD1. This CDR3 comprises 16 residues. Germline V gene sequence: CDR1 MDHEN, CDR2 SYDVKM. The V and J ends lost 5 bases and 5 bases, in that order; junction bases with no gene match: 10. For the CDR3, the DNA is TGTGCCAGCAGTGAGCCGGGGACAGGGGGAGCCGAGACCCAGTACTTC. Translated: CASSEPGTGGAETQYF.

In its sample, this clone was seen once. The V and J genes are TRBV2 and TRBJ1-2; D call uncertain. The V gene lost 0 bases and the J gene lost 4 bases, with 9 bases spanning the gap. Germline V gene sequence: CDR1 SNHLY, CDR2 FYNNEI. The CDR3 has 14 amino acids. This CDR3 is CASSEAVGGYGYTF. The CDR3 nucleotides are TGTGCCAGCAGTGAAGCGGTGGGAGGCTATGGCTACACCTTC. Drawing the rest from reference TRBV2 and TRBJ1-2, the complete variable domain is EPEVTQTPSHQVTQMGQEVILRCVPISNHLYFYWYRQILGQKVEFLVSFYNNEISEKSEIFDDQFSVERPDGSNFTLKIRSTKLEDSAMYFCASSEAVGGYGYTFGSGTRLTVV.

The genes are TRBV7-8 and TRBJ1-4; D unresolved. V dropped 1 base and J dropped 14 bases, with 14 bases sitting between them. Germline V gene data show CDR1 as SGHVS and CDR2 as FQNEAQ. The CDR3 runs to 13 residues. The CDR3 sequence: CASSLGLVASLFF. The DNA of the CDR3 is TGTGCCAGCAGCTTAGGTCTGGTAGCCTCGCTGTTTTTT.

This clone appeared a few times. The chain is built from TRBV4-2 and TRBJ2-7; 10 positions agree with TRBD2. This CDR3 spans 14 amino acids. CDR1 is LGHNA and CDR2 is YNFKEQ in the germline V gene. V lost 5 bases to trimming and J lost 6 bases; unmatched junction nucleotides: 7. The CDR3 is CASSTLAGTGEQYF. CDR3 in DNA: TGTGCCAGCAGCACACTAGCGGGAACGGGCGAGCAGTACTTC.

The chain couples TRBV18 to TRBJ1-1; D unclear. The CDR3 sequence is 13 residues long. Germline CDR1 and CDR2: KGHSH and LQKENI. V shed 2 bases and J shed 1 base, with 5 bases lying between them. For the CDR3, the DNA is TGTGCCAGCTCACCATGGCAGAACACTGAAGCTTTCTTT. Protein product: CASSPWQNTEAFF.

The chain employs TRBV9 and TRBJ1-4; D is perhaps TRBD1 (6 bases). CDR3 length: 15 residues. Trimming removed 4 bases at V and 3 bases at J, with 13 bases between. Per germline, CDR1 SGDLS and CDR2 YYNGEE. The CDR3 sequence is CASSSQQGSNEKLFF. DNA of the CDR3: TGTGCCAGCAGCTCCCAACAGGGTTCTAATGAAAAACTGTTTTTT.

The CDR3 here is CASSHPGLTYEQYF. The CDR3 coding sequence is TGTGCCAGCTCACACCCGGGACTAACGTACGAGCAGTACTTC. The chain joins TRBV18 to TRBJ2-7; 7 bases align to TRBD2. The length of the CDR3 is 14 residues. Germline CDR1 is KGHSH and CDR2 is LQKENI. J lost 4 bases, V lost 4 bases, and 7 bases had no gene match. The full variable domain, in which reference TRBV18 and TRBJ2-7 provide the parts outside the CDR3, is NAGVMQNPRHLVRRRGQEARLRCSPMKGHSHVYWYRQLPEEGLKFMVYLQKENIIDESGMPKERFSAEFPKEGPSILRIQQVVRGDSAAYFCASSHPGLTYEQYFGPGTRLTVT.

This clone appeared a single time. V is TRBV6-6 and J is TRBJ2-1, with 7 bases lining up with TRBD2. This CDR3 region has 15 residues. CDR1 and CDR2 from the germline V gene are MNHNY and SVGAGI (reference sequence). With V trimmed by 5 bases and J by 8 bases, 12 bases remained unmatched. The CDR3 reads CASSPPRLASDEQFF. CDR3 nucleotides: TGTGCCAGCAGTCCGCCCCGACTAGCTTCGGATGAGCAGTTCTTC.

Regarding this clone: The sample has other DNA sequences that encode this CDR3 too. V and J are TRBV5-4 and TRBJ2-1; 7 bases agree with TRBD2. V shed 0 bases, J shed 7 bases, and the junction held 7 bases outside the gene matches. This CDR3 spans 15 amino acids. CDR1 is SGHNT and CDR2 is YYREEE in the germline V gene (reference sequence). CDR3: CASSLDSGGGNEQFF. The CDR3, as DNA: TGTGCCAGCAGCTTGGACTCGGGAGGTGGTAATGAGCAGTTCTTC.

This clone was detected once. The gene calls are TRBV21-1 and TRBJ2-7; TRBD1, the table's D call, lacks a check against the DNA. TRBV21-1 is classified as a pseudogene. The CDR3 spans 16 residues. The CDR3 sequence: CASSKIGQGLAYEQYF. The CDR3 bases are TGTGCCAGCAGCAAAATTGGACAGGGTTTGGCCTACGAGCAGTACTTC.

The chain employs TRBV9 and TRBJ1-2, with D possibly being TRBD1 (6 bases). V was clipped by 4 bases and J by 5 bases, with 18 bases between them. The length of the CDR3 is 15 residues. The germline V gene encodes CDR1 SGDLS and CDR2 YYNGEE. CDR3 in amino acids: CASSPRGGQLYGYTF. The CDR3 DNA is TGTGCCAGCAGCCCAAGGGGGGGACAACTATATGGCTACACCTTC.

V and J are TRBV5-1 and TRBJ2-3; D possibly corresponds to TRBD1 (6 bases). Trimming stripped 5 bases from V and 5 bases from J, with 24 bases between. The CDR3 contains 17 residues. The germline gives CDR1 SGHRS, CDR2 YFSETQ. The DNA for the CDR3 is TGCGCCAGCAGACCAAACCCTCCCGGGGCCAGGGGAGATACGCAGTATTTT. Protein product: CASRPNPPGARGDTQYF.

This chain's CDR3 is CATSDPLASSYNEQFF. The DNA of the CDR3 is TGTGCCACCAGTGACCCTCTAGCTAGCTCCTACAATGAGCAGTTCTTC. The chain employs TRBV24-1 and TRBJ2-1; the D gene is possibly TRBD2 (5 bases). V was clipped by 4 bases and J by 0 bases, with 12 bases between them. The CDR3 spans 16 residues. The germline V gene encodes CDR1 KGHDR and CDR2 SFDVKD.

CDR3 region: CASSLAGLAQETQYF. CDR3 sequence (DNA): TGTGCCAGCAGCTTGGCAGGACTAGCGCAAGAGACCCAGTACTTC. This chain joins TRBV5-4 and TRBJ2-5; TRBD2 matches at 9 bases. The germline V gene encodes CDR1 SGHNT and CDR2 YYREEE (reference sequence). Losses at the gene ends were 0 bases for V and 2 bases for J; bases not matched to a gene: 2. The CDR3 is made up of 15 amino acids.

The rearrangement uses TRBV18 and TRBJ1-4, with D uncertain. Looked up from germline, CDR1 is KGHSH and CDR2 is LQKENI. V was clipped by 4 bases and J by 6 bases, with 12 bases between them. The CDR3 is made up of 14 amino acids. The CDR3 nucleotides are TGTGCCAGCTCACGCTCCGCGGCCGATGAAAAACTGTTTTTT. Its translation: CASSRSAADEKLFF.

This chain joins TRBV9 and TRBJ2-7; 9 bases fit TRBD2. Germline V gene data show CDR1 as SGDLS and CDR2 as YYNGEE. V was pared by 3 bases and J by 2 bases, with 9 bases of the junction left unmatched. The CDR3 spans 16 residues. As DNA, the CDR3 is TGTGCCAGCAGCGGGGGCGGGACTAGCTTTCCCTACGAGCAGTACTTC. This sequence encodes CASSGGGTSFPYEQYF.